The present T cell receptor (beta chain) was sequenced within a study of Ad26.COV2.S vaccination and SARS-CoV-2 variants. Specified treatment: some 19 received Ad26.COV2.S at low or high dose, single or two shots; several received placebo; per-sample allocation not given. Sampling took place 63 days after the first vaccine or placebo injection. Trimming removed 2 bases at V and 0 bases at J, with 11 bases between. Germline V lookup: CDR1 MNHNY, CDR2 SVGAGI (reference sequence). This CDR3 has 15 amino acids. Method: immunoSEQ multiplex PCR; TCRdb's copy keeps in-frame clones and lacks some. Among 350,000 to 600,000 clones listed, 89% were seen once.

The sample was peripheral blood, taken in a trial of Ad26.COV2.S vaccine versus placebo. The V and J genes are TRBV6-6 and TRBJ2-7; perhaps TRBD1 as D (5 bases). The clonotype comes from a person aged 18 to 65 who received the Ad26.COV2.S COVID-19 vaccine or a placebo. The CDR3 region is CASSYRGRNSYEQYF. Written as DNA, the CDR3 is TGTGCCAGCAGTTACAGGGGCCGGAACTCCTACGAGCAGTACTTC.